This T cell receptor beta chain stems from a study of radiation and T cells in renal cell carcinoma. This clone was counted a few times. Time point given: baseline pretreatment blood. The sample's treatment: 15 Gy SBRT to primary tumor, nephrectomy 4 weeks later. This CDR3 comprises 13 residues. Germline V gives CDR1 LGHNT, CDR2 FRNRAP. The trim removed 3 bases at V and 4 bases at J, leaving 2 bases unmatched. The method was immunoSEQ multiplex PCR; TCRdb's version includes in-frame clones alone and lacks a portion of them. The table has roughly 150,000 clones, around 90% seen once. V gene TRBV12-5 combines with J gene TRBJ1-1, with 7 bases lining up with TRBD1. This receptor was taken from a woman in her 70s with renal cell carcinoma. Here the sequenced sample was blood, taken from a patient whose treatment included radiotherapy and nephrectomy. Here the CDR3 reads CASGLGGITEAFF. CDR3 sequence (DNA): TGTGCTAGTGGTTTAGGGGGCATCACTGAAGCTTTCTTT.